This T cell receptor beta chain was sequenced for a study of Graves' ophthalmopathy and Graves' hyperthyroidism. Findings of the study overall: Ophthalmopathy progression cases were predicted by the model with roughly 70% sensitivity and 72% to 80% specificity. The blood repertoire also included most expanded thyroid clonotypes above 0.001 frequency.

Germline values: CDR1 SGHTA, CDR2 FQGTGA. The V end lost 5 bases, the J end lost 3 bases, and 10 bases lay between the germline ends. The CDR3 spans 13 residues. Remarks on this clonotype: The antigen is undetermined.

Amplifying from RNA transcripts, the study obtained TCR beta CDR3 regions. HTBI primers primed a first-round RT-PCR, and a second-round multiplex PCR followed. Each CDR3 protein gets one entry after TCRdb re-called the multiplex PCR reads with MiXCR. The sample consists of hundreds of thousands of distinct CDR3 sequences, approximately 40% of them appearing once. Patients with other autoimmune diseases, uncontrolled infections, pregnancy or lactation were excluded. The chain carries TRBV7-3 and TRBJ2-5; possible D gene TRBD1, 6 bases. Sequencing was performed on peripheral blood. This TCR was recovered from an adult man with Graves' ophthalmopathy. CDR3 in amino acids: CASSVNREETQYF. CDR3 bases: TGTGCCAGCAGCGTAAACAGGGAAGAGACCCAGTACTTC.